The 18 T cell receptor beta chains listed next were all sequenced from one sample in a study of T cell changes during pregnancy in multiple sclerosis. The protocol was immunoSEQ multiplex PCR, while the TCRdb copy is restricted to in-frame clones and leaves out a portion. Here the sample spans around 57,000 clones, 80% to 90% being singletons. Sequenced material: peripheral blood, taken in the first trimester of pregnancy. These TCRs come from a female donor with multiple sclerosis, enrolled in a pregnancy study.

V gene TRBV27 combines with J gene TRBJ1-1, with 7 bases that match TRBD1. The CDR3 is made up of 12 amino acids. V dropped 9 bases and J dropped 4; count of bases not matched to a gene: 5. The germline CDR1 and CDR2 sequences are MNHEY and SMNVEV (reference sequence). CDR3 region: CASSGGPTEAFF. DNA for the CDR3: TGTGCCAGTTCAGGGGGGCCCACTGAAGCTTTCTTT.

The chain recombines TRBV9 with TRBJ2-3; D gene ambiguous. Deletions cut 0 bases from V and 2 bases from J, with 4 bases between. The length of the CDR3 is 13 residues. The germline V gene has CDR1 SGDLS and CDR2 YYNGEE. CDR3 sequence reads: CASSVGLTDTQYF. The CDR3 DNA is TGTGCCAGCAGCGTAGGTCTCACAGATACGCAGTATTTT.

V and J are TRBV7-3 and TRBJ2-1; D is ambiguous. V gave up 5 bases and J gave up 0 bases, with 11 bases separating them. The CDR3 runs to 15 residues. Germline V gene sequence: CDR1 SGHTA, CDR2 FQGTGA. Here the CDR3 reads CASSPQFGSYNEQFF. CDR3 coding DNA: TGTGCCAGCAGCCCGCAATTCGGCTCCTACAATGAGCAGTTCTTC.

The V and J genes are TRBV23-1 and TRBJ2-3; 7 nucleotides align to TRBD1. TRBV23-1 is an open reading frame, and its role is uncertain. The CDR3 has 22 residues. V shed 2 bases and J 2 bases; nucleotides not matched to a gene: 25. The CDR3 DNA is TGCGCCAGCAGTCAACGCCTTAACCACAGGGGTGAGGAGGCTGTACCCACAGATACGCAGTATTTT. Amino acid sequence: CASSQRLNHRGEEAVPTDTQYF.

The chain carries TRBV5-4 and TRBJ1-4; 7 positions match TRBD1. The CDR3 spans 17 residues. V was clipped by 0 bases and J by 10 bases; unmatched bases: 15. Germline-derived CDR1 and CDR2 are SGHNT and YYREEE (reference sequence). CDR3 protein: CASSLGGRGTGSGKLFF. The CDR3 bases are TGTGCCAGCAGCTTGGGGGGCAGGGGGACCGGGTCGGGAAAACTGTTTTTT.

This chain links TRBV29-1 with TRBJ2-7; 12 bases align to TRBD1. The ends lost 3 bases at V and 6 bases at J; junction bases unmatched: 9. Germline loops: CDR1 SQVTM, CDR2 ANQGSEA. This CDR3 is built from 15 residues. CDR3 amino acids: CSVEDTGTGGSEQYF. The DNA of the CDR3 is TGCAGCGTTGAGGATACCGGGACAGGGGGCAGCGAGCAGTACTTC.

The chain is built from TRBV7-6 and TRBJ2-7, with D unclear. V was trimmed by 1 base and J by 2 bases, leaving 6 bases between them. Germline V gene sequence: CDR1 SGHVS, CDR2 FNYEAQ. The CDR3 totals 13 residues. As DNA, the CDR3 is TGTGCCAGCAGCTTAGTGGGCCCCTACGAGCAGTACTTC. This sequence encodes CASSLVGPYEQYF. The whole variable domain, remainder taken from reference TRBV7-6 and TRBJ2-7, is GAGVSQSPRYKVTKRGQDVALRCDPISGHVSLYWYRQALGQGPEFLTYFNYEAQQDKSGLPNDRFSAERPEGSISTLTIQRTEQRDSAMYRCASSLVGPYEQYFGPGTRLTVT.

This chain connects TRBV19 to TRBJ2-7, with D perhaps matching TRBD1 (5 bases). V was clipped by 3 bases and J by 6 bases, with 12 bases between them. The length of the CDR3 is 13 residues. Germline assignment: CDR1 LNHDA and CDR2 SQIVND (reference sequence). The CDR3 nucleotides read TGTGCCAGTAGTATGGAAGAAAGGGGCGAGCAGTACTTC. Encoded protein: CASSMEERGEQYF.

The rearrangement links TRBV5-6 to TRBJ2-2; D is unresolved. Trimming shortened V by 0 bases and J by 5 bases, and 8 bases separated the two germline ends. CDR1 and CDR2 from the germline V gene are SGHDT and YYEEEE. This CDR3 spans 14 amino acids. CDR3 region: CASSLEILTGELFF. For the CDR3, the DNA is TGTGCCAGCAGCTTGGAAATCTTGACCGGGGAGCTGTTTTTT.

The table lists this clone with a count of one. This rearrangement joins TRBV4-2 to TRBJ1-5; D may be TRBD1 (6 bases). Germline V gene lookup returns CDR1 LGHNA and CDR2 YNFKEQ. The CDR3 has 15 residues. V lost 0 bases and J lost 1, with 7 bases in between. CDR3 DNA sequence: TGTGCCAGCAGCCAAGACAGGGGAAGCAATCAGCCCCAGCATTTT. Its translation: CASSQDRGSNQPQHF.

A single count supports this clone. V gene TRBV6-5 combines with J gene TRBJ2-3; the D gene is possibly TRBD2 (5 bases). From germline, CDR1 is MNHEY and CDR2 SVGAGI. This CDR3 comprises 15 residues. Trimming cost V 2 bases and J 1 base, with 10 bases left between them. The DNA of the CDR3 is TGTGCCAGCAGTTACAGTAGTAGCGGCACAGATACGCAGTATTTT. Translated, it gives CASSYSSSGTDTQYF.

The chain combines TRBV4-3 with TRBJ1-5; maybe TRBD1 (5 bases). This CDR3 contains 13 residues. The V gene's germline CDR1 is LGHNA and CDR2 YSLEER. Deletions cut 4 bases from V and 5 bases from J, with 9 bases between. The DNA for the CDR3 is TGCGCCAGCAGCCTGACGACAGATCAGCCCCAGCATTTT. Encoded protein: CASSLTTDQPQHF.

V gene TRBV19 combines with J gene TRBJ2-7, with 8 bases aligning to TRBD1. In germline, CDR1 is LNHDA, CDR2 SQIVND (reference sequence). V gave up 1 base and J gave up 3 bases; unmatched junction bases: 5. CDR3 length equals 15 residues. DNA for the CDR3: TGTGCCAGTAGTATAGTCGGACAGGGCCTCTACGAGCAGTACTTC. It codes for CASSIVGQGLYEQYF.

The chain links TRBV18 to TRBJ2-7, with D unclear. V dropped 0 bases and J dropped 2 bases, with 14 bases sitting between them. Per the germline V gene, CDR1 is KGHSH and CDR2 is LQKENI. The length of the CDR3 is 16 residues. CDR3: CASSPPPSALTYEQYF. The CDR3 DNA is TGTGCCAGCTCACCACCCCCGAGCGCGCTCACCTACGAGCAGTACTTC. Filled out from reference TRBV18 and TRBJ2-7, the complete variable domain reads NAGVMQNPRHLVRRRGQEARLRCSPMKGHSHVYWYRQLPEEGLKFMVYLQKENIIDESGMPKERFSAEFPKEGPSILRIQQVVRGDSAAYFCASSPPPSALTYEQYFGPGTRLTVT.

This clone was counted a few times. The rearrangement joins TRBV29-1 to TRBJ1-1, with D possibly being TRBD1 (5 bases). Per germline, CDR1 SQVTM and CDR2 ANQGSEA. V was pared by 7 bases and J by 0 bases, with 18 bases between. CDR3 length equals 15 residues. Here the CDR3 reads CSAISRAEMNTEAFF. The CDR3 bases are TGCAGCGCCATTAGCAGGGCGGAGATGAACACTGAAGCTTTCTTT. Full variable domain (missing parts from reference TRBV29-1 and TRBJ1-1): SAVISQKPSRDICQRGTSLTIQCQVDSQVTMMFWYRQQPGQSLTLIATANQGSEATYESGFVIDKFPISRPNLTFSTLTVSNMSPEDSSIYLCSAISRAEMNTEAFFGQGTRLTVV.

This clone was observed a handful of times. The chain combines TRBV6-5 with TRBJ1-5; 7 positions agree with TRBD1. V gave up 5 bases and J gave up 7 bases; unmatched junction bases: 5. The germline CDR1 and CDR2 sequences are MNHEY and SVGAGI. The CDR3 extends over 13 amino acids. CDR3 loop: CASSGQVGQPQHF. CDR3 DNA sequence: TGTGCCAGCAGTGGACAGGTCGGACAGCCCCAGCATTTT.

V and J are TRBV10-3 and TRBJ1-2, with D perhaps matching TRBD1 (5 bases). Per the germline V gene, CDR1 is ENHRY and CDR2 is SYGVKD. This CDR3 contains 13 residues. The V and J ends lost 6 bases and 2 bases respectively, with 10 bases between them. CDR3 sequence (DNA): TGTGCCATCAGCCGACAGAGAAACTATGGCTACACCTTC. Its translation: CAISRQRNYGYTF.

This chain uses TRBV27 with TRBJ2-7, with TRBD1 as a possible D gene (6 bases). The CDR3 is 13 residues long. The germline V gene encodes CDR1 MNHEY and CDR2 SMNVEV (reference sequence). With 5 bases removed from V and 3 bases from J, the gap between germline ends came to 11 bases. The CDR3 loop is CASSLGQYYEQYF. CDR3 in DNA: TGTGCCAGCAGTCTCGGACAGTACTACGAGCAGTACTTC.